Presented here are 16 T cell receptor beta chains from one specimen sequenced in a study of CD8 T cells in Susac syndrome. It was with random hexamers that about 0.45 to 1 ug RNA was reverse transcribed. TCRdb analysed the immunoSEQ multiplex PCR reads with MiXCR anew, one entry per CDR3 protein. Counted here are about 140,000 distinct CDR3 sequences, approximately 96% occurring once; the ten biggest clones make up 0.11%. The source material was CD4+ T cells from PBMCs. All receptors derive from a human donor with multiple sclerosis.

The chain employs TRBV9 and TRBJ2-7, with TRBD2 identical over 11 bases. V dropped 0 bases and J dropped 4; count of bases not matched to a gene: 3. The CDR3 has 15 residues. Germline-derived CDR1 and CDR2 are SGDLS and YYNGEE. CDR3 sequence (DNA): TGTGCCAGCAGCGTAGAACTAGCGGGAGCGTACGAGCAGTACTTC. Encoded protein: CASSVELAGAYEQYF.

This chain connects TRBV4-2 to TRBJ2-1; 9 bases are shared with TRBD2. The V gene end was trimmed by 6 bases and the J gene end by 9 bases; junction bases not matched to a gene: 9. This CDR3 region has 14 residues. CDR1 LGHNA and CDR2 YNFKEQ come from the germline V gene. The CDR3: CASRNQRGATEQFF. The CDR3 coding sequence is TGTGCCAGCAGAAACCAGCGGGGGGCAACTGAGCAGTTCTTC.

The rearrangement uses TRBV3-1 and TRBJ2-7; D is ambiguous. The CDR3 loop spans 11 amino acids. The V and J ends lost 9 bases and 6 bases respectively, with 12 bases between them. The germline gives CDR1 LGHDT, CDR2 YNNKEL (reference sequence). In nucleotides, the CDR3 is TGTGCCAGTTCAAGTCTCCGCGAGCAGTACTTC. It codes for CASSSLREQYF.

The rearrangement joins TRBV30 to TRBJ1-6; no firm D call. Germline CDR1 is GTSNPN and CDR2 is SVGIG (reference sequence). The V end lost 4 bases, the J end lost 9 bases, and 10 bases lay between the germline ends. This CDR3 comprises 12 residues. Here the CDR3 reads CAWTREGSPLHF. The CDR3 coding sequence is TGTGCCTGGACACGGGAGGGTTCACCCCTCCACTTT.

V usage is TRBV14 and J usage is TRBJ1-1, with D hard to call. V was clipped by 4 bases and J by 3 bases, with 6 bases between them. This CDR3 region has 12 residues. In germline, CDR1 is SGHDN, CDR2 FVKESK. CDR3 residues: CASSRGYTEAFF. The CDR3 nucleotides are TGTGCCAGCAGCCGTGGGTACACTGAAGCTTTCTTT. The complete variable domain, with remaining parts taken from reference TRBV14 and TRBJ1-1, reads EAGVTQFPSHSVIEKGQTVTLRCDPISGHDNLYWYRRVMGKEIKFLLHFVKESKQDESGMPNNRFLAERTGGTYSTLKVQPAELEDSGVYFCASSRGYTEAFFGQGTRLTVV.

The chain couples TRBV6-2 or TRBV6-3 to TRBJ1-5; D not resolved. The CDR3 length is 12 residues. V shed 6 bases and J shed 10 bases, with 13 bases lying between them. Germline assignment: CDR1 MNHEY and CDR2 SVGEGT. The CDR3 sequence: CASRQRNRPQHF. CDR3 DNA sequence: TGTGCCAGCAGACAAAGGAATCGTCCCCAGCATTTT.

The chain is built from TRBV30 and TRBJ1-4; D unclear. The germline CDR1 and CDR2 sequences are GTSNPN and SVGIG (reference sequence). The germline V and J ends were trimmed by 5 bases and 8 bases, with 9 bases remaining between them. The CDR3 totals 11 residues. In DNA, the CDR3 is TGTGCCTGGGCCGGGATGGAAAAACTGTTTTTT. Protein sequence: CAWAGMEKLFF.

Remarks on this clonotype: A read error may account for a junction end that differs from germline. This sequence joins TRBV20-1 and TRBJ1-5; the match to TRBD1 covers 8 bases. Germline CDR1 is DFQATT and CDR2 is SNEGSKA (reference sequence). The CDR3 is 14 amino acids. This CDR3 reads CSARGPSGGQPQHF. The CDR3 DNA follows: TGCAGTGCCAGAGGGCCGTCAGGGGGCCAGCCCCAGCATTTT.

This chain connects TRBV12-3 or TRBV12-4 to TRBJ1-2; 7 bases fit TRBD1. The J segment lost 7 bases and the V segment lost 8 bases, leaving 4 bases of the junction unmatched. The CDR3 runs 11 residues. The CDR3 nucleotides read TGTGCCAGCGGCAGACAGGGTGGCTACACCTTC. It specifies CASGRQGGYTF.

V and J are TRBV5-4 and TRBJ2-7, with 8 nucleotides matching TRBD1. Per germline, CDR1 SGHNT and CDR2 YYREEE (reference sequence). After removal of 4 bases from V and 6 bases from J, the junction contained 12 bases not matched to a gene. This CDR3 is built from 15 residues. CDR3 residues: CASSRGGQGGSEQYF. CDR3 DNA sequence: TGTGCCAGCAGCCGGGGTGGACAGGGAGGAAGCGAGCAGTACTTC.

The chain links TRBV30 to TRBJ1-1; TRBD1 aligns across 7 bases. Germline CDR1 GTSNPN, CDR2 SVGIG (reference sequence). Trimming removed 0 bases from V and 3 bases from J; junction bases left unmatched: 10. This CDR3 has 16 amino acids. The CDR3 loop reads CAWSVRTGVSDTEAFF. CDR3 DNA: TGTGCCTGGAGTGTGCGAACAGGGGTCTCGGACACTGAAGCTTTCTTT.

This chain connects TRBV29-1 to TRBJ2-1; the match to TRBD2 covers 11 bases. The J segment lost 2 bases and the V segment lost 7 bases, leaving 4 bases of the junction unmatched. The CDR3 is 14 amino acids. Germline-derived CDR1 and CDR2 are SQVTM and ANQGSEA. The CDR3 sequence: CSGGLAGPYNEQFF. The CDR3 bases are TGCAGCGGAGGACTAGCGGGCCCCTACAATGAGCAGTTCTTC.

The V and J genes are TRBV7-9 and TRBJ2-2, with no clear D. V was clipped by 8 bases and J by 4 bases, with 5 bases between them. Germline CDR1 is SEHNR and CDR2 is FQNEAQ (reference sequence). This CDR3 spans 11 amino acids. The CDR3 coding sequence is TGTGCCAGCTCGCTCACCGGGGAGCTGTTTTTT. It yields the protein CASSLTGELFF.

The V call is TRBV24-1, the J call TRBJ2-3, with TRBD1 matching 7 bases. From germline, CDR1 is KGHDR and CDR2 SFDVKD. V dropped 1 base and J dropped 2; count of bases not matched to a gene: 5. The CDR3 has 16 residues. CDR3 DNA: TGTGCCACCAGTGATTTAATAGGGACAGCCACAGATACGCAGTATTTT. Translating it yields CATSDLIGTATDTQYF.

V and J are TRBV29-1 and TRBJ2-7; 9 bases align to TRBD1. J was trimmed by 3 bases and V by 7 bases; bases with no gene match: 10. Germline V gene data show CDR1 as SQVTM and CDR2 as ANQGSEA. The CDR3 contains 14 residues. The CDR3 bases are TGCAGCGCATTCCTCCGGGACAGGGACTACGAGCAGTACTTC. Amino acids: CSAFLRDRDYEQYF.

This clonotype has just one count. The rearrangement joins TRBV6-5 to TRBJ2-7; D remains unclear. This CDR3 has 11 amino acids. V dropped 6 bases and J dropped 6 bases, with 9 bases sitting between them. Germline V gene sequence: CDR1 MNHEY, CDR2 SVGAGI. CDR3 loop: CASSTPGEQYF. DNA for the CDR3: TGTGCCAGCAGCACCCCGGGCGAGCAGTACTTC.